This TCR beta chain stems from a study of read filtering for tumor transcriptome and immune sequencing. Molecular barcoded adaptors covering alpha/delta and beta/gamma chains were used on roughly 400 ng RNA. TCRdb passed the reads through MiXCR, listing each CDR3 protein once. This repertoire shows 60,000 or so distinct CDR3 sequences, approximately 18% found once; its top ten account for 11%. In this sample, this clonotype turned up many times. The germline V gene encodes CDR1 WSHSY and CDR2 SAAADI. With 4 bases removed from V and 0 bases from J, the gap between germline ends came to 6 bases. CDR3 size: 14 residues.

The chain is built from TRBV10-2 and TRBJ2-2, with D uncertain. This TCR derives from a donor aged 40 or older with multiple myeloma. The sequenced sample consisted of a population of CD138-negative cells sorted from bone marrow. CDR3 residues: CASSVGPNTGELFF. DNA of the CDR3: TGCGCCAGCAGTGTTGGTCCGAACACCGGGGAGCTGTTTTTT.